The present entry profiles one TCR beta chain with its context. Its target antigen remains unknown. Base qualities are not recorded, but no much larger clone differs from it by a single base. The germline V gene specifies MDHEN as CDR1 and SYDVKM as CDR2. The CDR3 holds 12 amino acids from the cysteine to the phenylalanine. The sequence is cut down to CDR3 DNA, 36 bases in frame from base 1. V has 9 bases trimmed and J has 7 bases trimmed; junction bases matching no gene number 6. Libraries were built with multiplex PCR. The run used an Illumina HiSeq 4000. TCR beta libraries were built with iRepertoire HTBI primers and Arm-PCR amplification of CDR3 regions. Before sequencing, the PCR products underwent gel purification. As for the authors' bioinformatics: Gene usage analysis of CDR3 amino acid clonotypes used the roughly 62 TRBV and 12 to 15 TRBJ segments found across samples. COPE and FqMerger were used to merge the filtered high-quality paired reads into contigs. BLAST was used to align contigs to the IMGT TRBV, TRBD and TRBJ reference genes, and CDR3 was defined following IMGT. Clonotypes above 0.1% frequency were classified as highly expanded clones. Repertoire diversity was measured by Shannon entropy, and V-J evenness by the Gini coefficient. Public clonotypes were defined as clonotypes shared by more than one individual. TCRdb reanalyzed the raw reads on its own, using fastp at Q25 for trimming and MiXCR for clone calling, and kept in-frame beta chains. Merged by CDR3 protein, the rows form single entries marked with the most common genes and DNA. The V and J calls and clone size come from TCRdb's table, not from the authors' own analysis. This sample holds 400,000 to 550,000 distinct CDR3 sequences; 15% were observed only once. Jointly, the top ten make up approximately 16% of the sample.

In the paper's terms, the time point label means: newly diagnosed GD, antithyroid drugs for less than 3 months. For both TCR sequencing and RNA sequencing, RNA was extracted from PBMCs in TRIzol. The diagnosis of Graves' disease followed American Thyroid Association guidelines. Patients for the study were recruited at an endocrinology department in Xi'an, China. Each patient gave about 9.1 milliliters of peripheral blood, collected in an EDTA anticoagulant tube. Ficoll Paque Plus density gradient separation was used to isolate PBMCs, and no additional T cell sorting was done. An Agilent 2100 Bioanalyzer and agarose gel were used to assess RNA quality, and a NanoDrop 2000 was used to measure RNA concentration. The data originate from a study of regulatory T cells in long-lasting Graves disease (dated by TCRdb to the early 2020s). Regarding the research as a whole: Patients with newly diagnosed Graves' disease had been on antithyroid drugs for under 3 months. Peripheral blood TCR sequencing and RNA sequencing compared persistent Graves' disease patients with newly diagnosed Graves' disease patients. The study was conducted in China and was registered as a clinical trial. TCR sequencing covered some 13 persistent and 20 or so newly diagnosed Graves' disease patients, around 35 samples in total.

What the work shows at the level of the full study, not this receptor alone: The authors acknowledged the small sample size as a limitation that may reduce accuracy. The study examined only peripheral blood because the primary lesion, thyroid tissue, could not be accessed. Persistent patients shared more public clonotypes among themselves (around 2,700) than newly diagnosed patients did (roughly 910). Preferential use of TRBV28, TRBJ1-2 and TRBJ2-5 was observed in persistent disease, whereas TRBV20-1 and TRBJ2-1 were favored in newly diagnosed disease. Persistent Graves' disease patients showed lower TCR Shannon entropy and fewer highly expanded clones than newly diagnosed patients, suggesting clonal expansion. Sequencing and analysis were limited to the TCR beta chain.

The same specimen was also included in a second study, on T cells in Graves' hyperthyroidism and ophthalmopathy. Looking at the second paper: Stable Graves' hyperthyroidism was defined as no progression to ophthalmopathy during 18 months of follow-up. The hyperthyroidism patients were between 18 and 65 years old and newly diagnosed, with a disease duration of less than 2 months. Any patient with an uncontrolled infection, another autoimmune disease, pregnancy or lactation was excluded. Diagnoses were established on the basis of clinical symptoms, serum thyroxine and TRAb, thyroid ultrasound, and orbital computed tomography. The TCR CDR3 was subjected to a first round of RT-PCR using the HTBI primer set and the Qiagen OneStep RT-PCR kit. Most expanded thyroid clonotypes (frequency above 0.001) were also detected in blood, suggesting blood repertoires may reflect thyroid immune responses. A model built on a 13 V-J signature distinguished ophthalmopathy from stable hyperthyroidism, reaching roughly 88% sensitivity and 81% to 83% specificity in cross-validation and 80%/75% in testing. In validation, the model predicted progression to ophthalmopathy a median of 6.5 months before onset, with over 60% sensitivity and nearly 75% specificity. To identify distinguishing TCR V-J signatures, a discovery cohort of about 100 patients was used, comprising some 45 with Graves' ophthalmopathy and some 60 with stable Graves' hyperthyroidism. Prospective prediction of ophthalmopathy was tested in an independent validation cohort consisting of 18 hyperthyroidism patients and some 15 patients who later progressed to ophthalmopathy. The roughly 94 discovery patients were randomly split 7:3 into training and test sets. In several Graves' hyperthyroidism patients, the study also compared T-cell repertoires from thyroid tissue with T-cell repertoires from blood. After blood sampling, hyperthyroidism patients were treated with methimazole at a starting dose of 30 mg daily, and ophthalmopathy patients were treated with high-dose intravenous methylprednisolone. A second multiplex PCR round built the libraries, followed by size selection and purification. Sequencing of the libraries was done on an Illumina HiSeq2000 using paired-end 100 bp reads. SOAPnuke was used to process the raw data, with reads discarded if the reads contained adapters or uncalled bases, had a mean Phred below 15, or lacked an exact constant-primer or identifier match. COPE v1.2.5 was used to merge high-quality paired reads, and clonotypes were defined as unique nucleotide sequences. MiTCR v1.1 was used to align the clonotypes against IMGT TRBV, TRBD and TRBJ reference segments. Analysis was restricted to V-J combinations with a frequency above 0.0001, which covered over 98% of repertoires. A TCS score was defined as the ratio of F50 (clonal expansion) to E x V (chaos), with BLOSUM62-based TCRdist applied between CDR3 peptides within each V-J. Welch's t-statistics and random forest reduced 500 to 550 V-J features to 13, which were used in a naive Bayes classifier (R e1071). No statistical method was used to set the sample size in advance, and investigators knew the group allocation. The paper describes TCR Vbeta CDR3 sequencing of 140 or so peripheral blood samples, made up of around 41 ophthalmopathy patients, over 70 hyperthyroidism patients and 17 progressor patients.

The sample consisted of peripheral blood mononuclear cells (PBMCs), taken at new diagnosis, from a patient treated with antithyroid drugs. This sequence uses TRBV28 and TRBJ2-1, with TRBD2 matching 7 junction bases. This TCR derives from a woman in her thirties with Graves disease. Donor details come from another sample of the same person, matched by shared clones. At the DNA level, the sequence is TGTGCCAGTCTAGCGGTCGTTAATGAGCAGTTCTTC. It specifies CASLAVVNEQFF.